The source of this T cell receptor (beta chain) is a study of T cell responses to AZD1222 COVID-19 vaccine. Of note for this clone: Its target is unknown.

This CDR3 has 15 residues. Trimming cost V 6 bases and J 0 bases; bases outside gene matches: 6. Germline CDR1 is ENHRY and CDR2 is SYGVKD. Points from the study as a whole: Females outnumbered males among donors, who were mostly white British; clonal diversity was possibly underestimated. With dominance at 160-218 and 743-854, vaccine-associated CD4 TCRs spanned spike.

The table came from immunoSEQ multiplex PCR; TCRdb's copy has only in-frame clones and leaves some out. The data contain about 180,000 clones, more than 80% of them seen just once; the ten biggest clones take up approximately 4%. V is TRBV10-3 and J is TRBJ2-3; TRBD1 aligns across 7 bases. The source material was peripheral blood, sampled 28 days after the second dose of the MenACWY control vaccine. This clonotype was sampled from an adult who received the MenACWY meningococcal vaccine as a control. CDR3 in amino acids: CAIRQGQASTDTQYF. The DNA for the CDR3 is TGTGCCATCAGACAAGGACAGGCGAGCACAGATACGCAGTATTTT.